This TCR beta chain is drawn from a study of T cell repertoires in cytomegalovirus infection. Overall study: CMV epitopes in the study were HLA-C-restricted (recently identified) and HLA-B-restricted (well studied). Study results and caveats: Clonotype analysis showed dominance of the ex vivo response by HLA-C-restricted CMV-specific TCR beta clonotypes.

Germline V gives CDR1 MNHEY, CDR2 SMNVEV (reference sequence). This CDR3 is built from 17 residues. Unmatched junction bases numbered 13, after V lost 5 bases and J lost 2 bases. TCRdb independently ran MiXCR on the reads; one entry per CDR3 protein. The table includes 250,000 to 300,000 distinct CDR3 sequences, approximately 22% detected once. This clonotype has just a few counts. Its antigen remains unidentified. Sequenced material: cultured PBMCs, taken from culture after CMV antigen stimulation. The source is a human donor in good health (CMV status not recorded). Some clones in this sample may be carry-over from other donors' samples. V and J are TRBV27 and TRBJ2-5; 8 positions agree with TRBD2. The CDR3 DNA reads as TGTGCCAGCAGTCCCTCCGGGGGGGCAGGGCGTCAAGAGACCCAGTACTTC. It codes for CASSPSGGAGRQETQYF.